A single sample gave rise to the 4 T cell receptor beta chains below, sequenced in a study of shared clonotypes between healthy human individuals. The method was immunoSEQ multiplex PCR; TCRdb's version includes in-frame clones alone and lacks a portion of them. Of roughly 110,000 clones listed, about 70% are singletons. Sample: memory CD8+ T cells sorted from blood. Subset noted: CD45RO+ cells pooled with CCR7-negative TemRA cells. The receptors were sampled from a woman in her 30s in good health.

This clone has at least ten counts. The chain combines TRBV4-2 with TRBJ1-5; TRBD1 might be the D (6 bases). Germline V gives CDR1 LGHNA, CDR2 YNFKEQ. The CDR3 is 15 amino acids. Trimming left V 1 base short and J 0 bases short, with 7 bases between. CDR3 DNA: TGTGCCAGCAGCCAAGGGACAGATAGCAATCAGCCCCAGCATTTT. It specifies CASSQGTDSNQPQHF.

The V gene is TRBV6-1, the J gene TRBJ1-1, with 9 bases that match TRBD1. Germline V gene lookup returns CDR1 MNHNS and CDR2 SASEGT. The trim removed 4 bases at V and 2 bases at J, leaving 5 bases unmatched. CDR3 length equals 15 residues. The CDR3 nucleotides read TGTGCCAGCAGTGCCCGGACAGGGGTAAACACTGAAGCTTTCTTT. Translating gives CASSARTGVNTEAFF.

This clone was observed a few times. The chain employs TRBV6-6 and TRBJ1-4; no firm D call. The CDR3 spans 13 residues. Germline V gene lookup returns CDR1 MNHNY and CDR2 SVGAGI (reference sequence). V was pared by 0 bases and J by 8 bases, with 7 bases between. CDR3 sequence reads: CASSYSETEKLFF. DNA of the CDR3: TGTGCCAGCAGTTACTCGGAGACAGAAAAACTGTTTTTT.

The chain recombines TRBV10-3 with TRBJ1-4; 8 bases agree with TRBD1. The CDR3 spans 20 residues. V dropped 0 bases and J dropped 3; count of bases not matched to a gene: 15. CDR1 and CDR2 (germline): ENHRY, SYGVKD. The CDR3 nucleotides read TGTGCCATCAGTGAGTCGGGAAGCTGGCCAGGGGGCTTTCCTAATGAAAAACTGTTTTTT. This translates into CAISESGSWPGGFPNEKLFF.